The rows below give T cell receptor beta chains drawn from one sample of a study of post-analysis software for immune sequencing data. TCRdb reanalysed the PCR reads using MiXCR and keeps one entry per CDR3 protein. The sample has some 500,000 distinct CDR3 sequences, roughly 45% seen once; the top ten hold about an eighth. Specimen: blood. All receptors come from a girl between 5 and 17 years old with multiple sclerosis. Each CDR3 is given with its conserved first and last residue. A D gene is named only where the DNA matches it firmly. Only some rows state a clone size, as once, few, many or a class for expanded clones.

clone_size	v_call	d_call	j_call	cdr3_aa
NA	TRBV28	NA	TRBJ2-1	CASSLSSSRYNEQFF
few	TRBV27	NA	TRBJ2-7	CASGIRYSYEQYF
NA	TRBV7-2	NA	TRBJ1-2	CASSLPGPGGHGYTF
NA	TRBV10-3	NA	TRBJ2-7	CAISEGTGTYEQYF
few	TRBV29-1	TRBD1	NA	CSVLEGQGGEQYF
NA	TRBV3-1	NA	NA	CASSQAPTKNYEQYF
NA	TRBV6-5	TRBD1	TRBJ1-1	CASSVHRGDTEAFF
NA	TRBV5-1	NA	TRBJ2-7	CASSLVPSPEQYF
NA	TRBV29-1	TRBD2	TRBJ2-5	CSVELAGGHETQYF
NA	TRBV5-6	TRBD2	NA	CASNFSGGSYEQYF
NA	TRBV5-5	NA	TRBJ2-1	CASSLGAVGQGPYNEQFF
NA	TRBV29-1	NA	TRBJ1-2	CSVEARSGYTF
NA	TRBV7-3	TRBD2	TRBJ2-5	CASSQGLAGHNEQYF
NA	TRBV12-3/TRBV12-4	NA	TRBJ1-2	CASCRGQRYGYTF
NA	TRBV11-2	NA	TRBJ2-7	CASGLRLSEQYF
NA	TRBV20-1	NA	TRBJ2-3	CSARSSTDTQYF
NA	TRBV12-3/TRBV12-4	NA	TRBJ1-1	CANQMSGMNTEAFF
NA	TRBV9	NA	TRBJ2-7	CASSTGTGTNEQYF
NA	TRBV29-1	NA	TRBJ2-3	CSVRMISADTQYF
NA	TRBV29-1	TRBD1	TRBJ1-2	CSVAAPRTGNYYGYTF
NA	TRBV13	NA	NA	CASSLRGRESHEQYF
NA	TRBV7-2	NA	TRBJ2-6	CASSLRSLPRRLGANVLTF
NA	TRBV5-1	NA	TRBJ2-5	CASSLGQIGIGETQYF
NA	TRBV24-1	NA	TRBJ2-7	CATSEGYEQYF
few	TRBV6-6	TRBD2	TRBJ2-1	CASSYSLSGSSHNEQFF
few	TRBV12-3/TRBV12-4	NA	TRBJ1-5	CASSFQGKNQPQHF
NA	TRBV24-1	NA	TRBJ2-3	CATSDPAGPTLADTQYF
NA	TRBV5-1	NA	TRBJ2-7	CASSFSPGRSYEQYF
NA	TRBV10-3	TRBD2	TRBJ2-7	CATRTERESEQYF
NA	TRBV15	NA	NA	CATSRDSTYEQYF
NA	TRBV25-1	NA	TRBJ1-2	CASSERRGYGYTF
NA	TRBV29-1	NA	TRBJ2-7	CSVEEGEQYF
few	TRBV27	NA	NA	CASRSLGPIHAETQYF
NA	TRBV9	TRBD2	TRBJ2-1	CASSVGESGRADEQFF
NA	TRBV12-3/TRBV12-4	NA	TRBJ2-7	CASSRVGGRRNYEQYF
NA	TRBV20-1	TRBD2	TRBJ2-7	CSAKPGLAPTYEQYF
few	TRBV11-2	NA	TRBJ2-1	CASSSRRDGEQFF
NA	TRBV3-1	NA	TRBJ2-5	CASSQDLDRQETQYF
NA	TRBV6-5	NA	TRBJ1-2	CASSPGRYGYTF
few	TRBV7-3	TRBD2	TRBJ2-6	CASSQGLAGLGANVLTF
few	TRBV7-8	NA	TRBJ2-7	CASSSLATSYEQYF
NA	TRBV13	NA	TRBJ1-1	CASSLGRGGGTEAFF
NA	TRBV7-8	NA	TRBJ2-7	CASSLGTLSMTYEQYF
NA	TRBV28	NA	TRBJ2-5	CASAISLTEQYF
NA	TRBV4-1	NA	TRBJ1-5	CASRVNQGTGPQHF
NA	TRBV7-3	TRBD2	TRBJ2-3	CASSSGTSRRSTDTQYF
NA	TRBV7-9	TRBD1	TRBJ1-4	CASSSEGQSNEKLFF
NA	TRBV15	TRBD1	TRBJ2-3	CATSRKRADRTTDTQYF
NA	TRBV5-5	NA	TRBJ1-5	CASSSQGRGNGQPQHF
once	TRBV7-6	NA	TRBJ1-5	CASSLRDSGPQHF
NA	TRBV5-1	TRBD2	TRBJ2-1	CASSGRAGGPANEQFF
few	TRBV12-3/TRBV12-4	TRBD2	TRBJ2-5	CASSLARGLAGFETQYF
few	TRBV9	NA	NA	CASSVGVDYEQYF
NA	TRBV7-6	NA	TRBJ2-7	CASSLGLDTYEQYF
few	TRBV7-3	TRBD2	TRBJ2-3	CASSLMPTSSDTQYF
NA	TRBV12-3/TRBV12-4	NA	TRBJ1-1	CASSPQTLSNTEAFF